Below, one T cell receptor beta chain is given with its context. The authors generated TCR beta cDNA through 5'RACE template switching with UMIs. TCRdb re-called the 5' RACE reads and gives one entry per CDR3 protein, without DNA. The clone table shows 500,000 to 700,000 distinct CDR3 sequences, with the ten largest holding roughly 3.4%. This entry belongs to a study of T cells expressing NK-cell markers. About the study: Serological testing identified most of the eight sequenced donors as HCMV-seropositive and one as seronegative.

The CDR3 runs to 16 residues. The source of this sequence is a man between 18 and 29 years old in good health. Sequenced: blood T cells: a sorted CD56 or NKG2C T cell subset, CD4+ or CD8+ T cells, or bulk PBMC T cells (not recorded which). The chain employs TRBV12-3 or TRBV12-4 and TRBJ2-5; the TCRdb D gene call, TRBD2, has no DNA to confirm it. The CDR3 reads CASSPSTSGRLKTQYF.